Sequencing of this TCR beta chain was carried out in a study of T cell changes during pregnancy in multiple sclerosis. The CDR3 covers 16 residues. Germline V gene data show CDR1 as SGHTA and CDR2 as FQGTGA. After removal of 5 bases from V and 7 bases from J, the junction contained 12 bases not matched to a gene. Only in-frame clones appear in the TCRdb table, and some are missing; sequencing was by immunoSEQ multiplex PCR. The table records roughly 100,000 clones, roughly nine tenths of them present only once. This clonotype was sampled from a female donor with multiple sclerosis, enrolled in a pregnancy study. This material consisted of peripheral blood, taken after pregnancy. The chain has TRBV7-3 and TRBJ2-2; TRBD2 aligns across 8 bases. CDR3 in amino acids: CASSPQGAGDVGELFF. CDR3 nucleotides: TGTGCCAGCAGCCCCCAAGGAGCGGGGGACGTCGGGGAGCTGTTTTTT.